The sequence of this T cell receptor (beta chain) was determined in a study of T cell repertoires in cytomegalovirus infection. Whole-study context: Public TCR beta signatures indicated both CMV infection and matching HLA type. General study results and limits: CMV-specific HLA-C-restricted TCR beta clonotypes dominated the ex vivo response. Carriage of CMV together with the relevant HLA was identifiable through cumulative public TCR beta family frequency.

About this clonotype itself: The antigen is unknown.

TCRdb fed the reads into MiXCR, producing one record per CDR3 protein. The table includes some 150,000 distinct CDR3 sequences, around 24% detected once. Germline values: CDR1 SGHDT, CDR2 YYEEEE. This CDR3 has 12 residues. The ends were cut back, 4 bases at V and 5 bases at J, with 10 bases in the middle. Sequenced sample: PBMCs. The chain recombines TRBV5-6 with TRBJ2-7; D is possibly TRBD1 (5 bases). The sequence was collected from a human donor in good health (CMV status not recorded). Some clones in this sample may be carry-over from other donors' samples. This CDR3 is CASSGRVHEQYF. The CDR3 coding sequence is TGTGCCAGCAGCGGCAGGGTCCACGAGCAGTACTTC. The variable domain in full, with the rest retrieved from reference TRBV5-6 and TRBJ2-7, is DAGVTQSPTHLIKTRGQQVTLRCSPKSGHDTVSWYQQALGQGPQFIFQYYEEEERQRGNFPDRFSGHQFPNYSSELNVNALLLGDSALYLCASSGRVHEQYFGPGTRLTVT.